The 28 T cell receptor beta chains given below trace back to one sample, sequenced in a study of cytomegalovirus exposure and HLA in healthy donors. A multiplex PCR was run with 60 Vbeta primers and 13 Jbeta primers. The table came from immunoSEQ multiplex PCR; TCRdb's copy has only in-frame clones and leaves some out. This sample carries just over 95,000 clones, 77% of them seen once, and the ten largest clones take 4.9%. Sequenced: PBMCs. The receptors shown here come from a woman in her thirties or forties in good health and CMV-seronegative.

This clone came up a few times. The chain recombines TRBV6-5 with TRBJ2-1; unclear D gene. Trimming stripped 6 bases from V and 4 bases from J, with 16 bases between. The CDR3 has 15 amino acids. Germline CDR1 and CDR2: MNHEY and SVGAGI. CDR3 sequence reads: CASRLQKYTYNEQFF. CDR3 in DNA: TGTGCCAGCAGGCTACAGAAGTACACTTACAATGAGCAGTTCTTC.

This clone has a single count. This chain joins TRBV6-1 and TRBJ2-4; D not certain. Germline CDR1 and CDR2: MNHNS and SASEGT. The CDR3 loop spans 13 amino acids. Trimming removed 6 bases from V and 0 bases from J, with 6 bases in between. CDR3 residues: CASRQLAKNIQYF. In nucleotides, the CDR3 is TGTGCCAGCAGACAGCTAGCCAAAAACATTCAGTACTTC.

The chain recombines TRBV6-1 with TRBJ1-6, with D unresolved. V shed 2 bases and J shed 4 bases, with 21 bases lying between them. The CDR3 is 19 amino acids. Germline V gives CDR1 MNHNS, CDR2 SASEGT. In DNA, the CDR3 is TGTGCCAGCAGTGAATGGGGTTCGTGGGAGGGATGGTATAATTCACCCCTCCACTTT. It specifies CASSEWGSWEGWYNSPLHF.

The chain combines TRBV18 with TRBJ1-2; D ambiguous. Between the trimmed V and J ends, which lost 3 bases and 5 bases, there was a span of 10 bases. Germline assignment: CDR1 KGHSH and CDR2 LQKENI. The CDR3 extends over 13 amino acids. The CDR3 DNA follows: TGTGCCAGCTCACCGGAACGGGATTATGGCTACACCTTC. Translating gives CASSPERDYGYTF.

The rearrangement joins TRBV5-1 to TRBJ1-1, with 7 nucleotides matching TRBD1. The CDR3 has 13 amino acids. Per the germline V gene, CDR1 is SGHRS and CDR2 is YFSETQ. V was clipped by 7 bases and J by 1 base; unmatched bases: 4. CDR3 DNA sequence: TGCGCCAGCGGAAACAGGGGGAACACTGAAGCTTTCTTT. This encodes CASGNRGNTEAFF.

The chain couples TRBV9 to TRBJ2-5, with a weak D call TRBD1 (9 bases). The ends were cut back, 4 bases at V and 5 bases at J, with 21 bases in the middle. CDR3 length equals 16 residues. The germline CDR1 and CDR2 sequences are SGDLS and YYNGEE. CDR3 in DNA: TGTGCCAGCAGCCCGGGGGGGACAGGGATAGTGGAGACCCAGTACTTC. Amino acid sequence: CASSPGGTGIVETQYF.

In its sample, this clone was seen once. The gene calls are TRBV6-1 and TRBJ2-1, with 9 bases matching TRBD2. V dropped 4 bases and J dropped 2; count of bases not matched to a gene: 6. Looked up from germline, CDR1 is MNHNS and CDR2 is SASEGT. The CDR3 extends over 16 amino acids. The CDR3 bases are TGTGCCAGCAGTGGGACAAGCGGGGGGCCCTACAATGAGCAGTTCTTC. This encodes CASSGTSGGPYNEQFF.

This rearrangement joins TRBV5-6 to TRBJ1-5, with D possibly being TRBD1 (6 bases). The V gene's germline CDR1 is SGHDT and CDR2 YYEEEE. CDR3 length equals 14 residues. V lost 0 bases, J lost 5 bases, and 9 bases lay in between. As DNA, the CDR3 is TGTGCCAGCAGCTTGGTCAGGGGTGATCAGCCCCAGCATTTT. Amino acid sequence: CASSLVRGDQPQHF.

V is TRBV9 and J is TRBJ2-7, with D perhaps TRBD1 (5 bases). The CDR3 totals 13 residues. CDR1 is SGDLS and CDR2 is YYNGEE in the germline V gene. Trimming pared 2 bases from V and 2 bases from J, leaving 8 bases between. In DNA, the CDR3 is TGTGCCAGCAGCGTCGACAGTACCTACGAGCAGTACTTC. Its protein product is CASSVDSTYEQYF.

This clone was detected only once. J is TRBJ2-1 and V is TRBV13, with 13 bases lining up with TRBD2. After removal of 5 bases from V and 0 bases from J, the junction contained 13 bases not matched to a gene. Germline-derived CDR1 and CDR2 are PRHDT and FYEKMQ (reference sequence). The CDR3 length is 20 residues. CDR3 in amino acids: CASSPMTSGGRTSSYNEQFF. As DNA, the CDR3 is TGTGCCAGCAGCCCCATGACTAGCGGGGGGCGGACCAGCTCCTACAATGAGCAGTTCTTC.

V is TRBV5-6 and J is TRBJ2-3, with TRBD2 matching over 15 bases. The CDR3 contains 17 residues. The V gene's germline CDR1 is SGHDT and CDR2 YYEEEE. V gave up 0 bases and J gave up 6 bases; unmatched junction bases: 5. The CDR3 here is CASSLEGLAGGWDTQYF. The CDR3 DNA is TGTGCCAGCAGCTTGGAGGGACTAGCGGGGGGTTGGGATACGCAGTATTTT.

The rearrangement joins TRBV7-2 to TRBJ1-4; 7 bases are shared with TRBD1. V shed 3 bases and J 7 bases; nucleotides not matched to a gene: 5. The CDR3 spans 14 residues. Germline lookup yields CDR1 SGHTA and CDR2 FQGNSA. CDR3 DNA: TGTGCCAGCAGCTTTCAGGGGGTTGTTGAAAAACTGTTTTTT. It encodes CASSFQGVVEKLFF.

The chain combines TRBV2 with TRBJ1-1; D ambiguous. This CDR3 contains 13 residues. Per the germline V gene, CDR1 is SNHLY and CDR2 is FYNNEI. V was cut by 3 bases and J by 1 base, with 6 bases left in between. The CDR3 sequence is CASSDPGNTEAFF. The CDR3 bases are TGTGCCAGCAGTGATCCGGGGAACACTGAAGCTTTCTTT.

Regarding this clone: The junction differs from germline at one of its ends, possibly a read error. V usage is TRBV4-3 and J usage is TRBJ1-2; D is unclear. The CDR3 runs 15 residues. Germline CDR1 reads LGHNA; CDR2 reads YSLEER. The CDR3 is CASSQDASGWLFPDF. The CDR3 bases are TGCGCCAGCAGCCAAGATGCCAGCGGATGGCTGTTCCCGGATTTC.

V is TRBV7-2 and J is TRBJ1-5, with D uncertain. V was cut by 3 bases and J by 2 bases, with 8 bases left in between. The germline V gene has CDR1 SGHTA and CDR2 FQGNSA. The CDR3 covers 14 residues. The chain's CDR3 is CASSLGSGNQPQHF. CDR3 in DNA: TGTGCCAGCAGCTTGGGGAGCGGCAATCAGCCCCAGCATTTT.

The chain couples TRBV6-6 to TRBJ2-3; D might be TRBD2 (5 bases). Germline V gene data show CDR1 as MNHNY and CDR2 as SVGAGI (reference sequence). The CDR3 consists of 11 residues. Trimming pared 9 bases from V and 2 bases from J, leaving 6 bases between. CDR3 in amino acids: CARGATDTQYF. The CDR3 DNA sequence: TGTGCCAGGGGAGCCACAGATACGCAGTATTTT.

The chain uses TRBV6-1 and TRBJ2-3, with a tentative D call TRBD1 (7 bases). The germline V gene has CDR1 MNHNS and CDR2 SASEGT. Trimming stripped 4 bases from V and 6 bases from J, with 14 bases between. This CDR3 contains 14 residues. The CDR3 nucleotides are TGTGCCAGCAGTGGAGGAGGGGGCATCGATACGCAGTATTTT. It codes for CASSGGGGIDTQYF.

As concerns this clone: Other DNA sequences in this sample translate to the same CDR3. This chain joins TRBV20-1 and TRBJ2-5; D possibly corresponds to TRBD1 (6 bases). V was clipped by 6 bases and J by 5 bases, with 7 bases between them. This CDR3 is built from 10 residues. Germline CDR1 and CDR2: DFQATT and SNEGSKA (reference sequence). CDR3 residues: CSARGETQYF. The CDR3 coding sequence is TGCAGTGCGAGGGGGGAGACCCAGTACTTC.

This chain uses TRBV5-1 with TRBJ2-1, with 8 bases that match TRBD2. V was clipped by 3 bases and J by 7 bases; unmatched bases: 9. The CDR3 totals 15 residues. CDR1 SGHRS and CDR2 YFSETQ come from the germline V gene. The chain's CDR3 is CASSSGGALSNEQFF. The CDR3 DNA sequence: TGCGCCAGCAGCTCCGGGGGGGCACTTAGTAATGAGCAGTTCTTC.

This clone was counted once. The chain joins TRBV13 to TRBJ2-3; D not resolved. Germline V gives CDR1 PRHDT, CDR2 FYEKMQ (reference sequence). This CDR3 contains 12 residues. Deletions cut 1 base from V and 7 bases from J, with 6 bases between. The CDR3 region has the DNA TGTGCCAGCAGCTTAGCAGGAAATACGCAGTATTTT. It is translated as CASSLAGNTQYF.

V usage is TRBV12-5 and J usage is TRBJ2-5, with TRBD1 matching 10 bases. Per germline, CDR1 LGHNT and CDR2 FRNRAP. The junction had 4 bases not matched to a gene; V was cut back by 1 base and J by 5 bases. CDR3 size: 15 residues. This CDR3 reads CASGLAGTGDETQYF. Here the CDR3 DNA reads TGTGCTAGTGGTTTGGCCGGGACAGGGGATGAGACCCAGTACTTC.

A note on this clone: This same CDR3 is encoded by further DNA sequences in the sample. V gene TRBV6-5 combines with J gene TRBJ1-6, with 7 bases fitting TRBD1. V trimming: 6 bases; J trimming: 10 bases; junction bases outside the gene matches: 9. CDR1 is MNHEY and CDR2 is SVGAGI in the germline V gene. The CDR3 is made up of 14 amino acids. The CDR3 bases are TGTGCCAGCAGATACGACAGGGCGGAATCACCCCTCCACTTT. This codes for CASRYDRAESPLHF.

The CDR3 spells CAISESTIEVRGYTF. The CDR3 nucleotides are TGTGCCATCAGTGAGTCGACGATCGAGGTGCGCGGCTACACCTTC. The V gene is TRBV10-3, the J gene TRBJ1-2; no reliable D call. Germline V gene sequence: CDR1 ENHRY, CDR2 SYGVKD. V was trimmed by 0 bases and J by 8 bases, leaving 16 bases between them. The CDR3 spans 15 residues.

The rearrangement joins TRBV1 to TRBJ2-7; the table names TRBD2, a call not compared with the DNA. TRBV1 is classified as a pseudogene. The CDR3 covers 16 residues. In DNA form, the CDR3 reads TGCACCAGCCCTACTAGCGTTGCCGACGGGCTCTACGAGCAGTACTTC. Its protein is CTSPTSVADGLYEQYF.

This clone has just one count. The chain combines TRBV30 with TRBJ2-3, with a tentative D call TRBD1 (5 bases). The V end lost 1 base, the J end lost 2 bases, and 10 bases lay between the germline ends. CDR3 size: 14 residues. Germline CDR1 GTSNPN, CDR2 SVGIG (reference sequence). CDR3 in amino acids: CAWSGGFTTDTQYF. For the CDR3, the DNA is TGTGCCTGGAGTGGGGGCTTCACCACAGATACGCAGTATTTT.

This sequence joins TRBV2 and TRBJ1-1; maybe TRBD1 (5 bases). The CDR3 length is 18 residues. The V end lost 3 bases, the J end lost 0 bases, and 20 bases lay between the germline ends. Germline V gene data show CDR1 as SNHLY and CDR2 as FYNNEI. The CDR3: CASSDTMPGKSLNTEAFF. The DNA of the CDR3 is TGTGCCAGCAGTGATACGATGCCAGGGAAGTCCCTGAACACTGAAGCTTTCTTT.

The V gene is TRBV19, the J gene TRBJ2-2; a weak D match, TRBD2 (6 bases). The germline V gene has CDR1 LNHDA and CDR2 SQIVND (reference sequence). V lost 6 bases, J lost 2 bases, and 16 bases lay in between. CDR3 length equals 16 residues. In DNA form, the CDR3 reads TGTGCCAGTAGCTCCTTCCCGGGAGTAAACACCGGGGAGCTGTTTTTT. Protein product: CASSSFPGVNTGELFF.

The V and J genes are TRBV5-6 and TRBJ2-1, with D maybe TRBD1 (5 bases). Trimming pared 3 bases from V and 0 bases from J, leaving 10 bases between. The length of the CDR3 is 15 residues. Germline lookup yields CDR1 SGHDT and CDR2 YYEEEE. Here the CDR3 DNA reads TGTGCCAGCAGCTGGACGACAGCCTCCTACAATGAGCAGTTCTTC. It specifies CASSWTTASYNEQFF.